A single T cell receptor beta chain is shown here with its context. Its antigen is unidentified. The CDR3 runs 16 residues. Germline V gene sequence: CDR1 LGHNA, CDR2 YNFKEQ. V dropped 2 bases and J dropped 2; count of bases not matched to a gene: 5. The sample originates from a study of cytomegalovirus exposure and HLA in healthy donors. Overall study findings and caveats: Some V segments could not be told apart, so they were left out, TRBV6-2 and TRBV6-3 among them. According to the study, around 150 TCR beta chains were cytomegalovirus-associated. Later work associated 16,951 TCR beta sequences with HLA alleles at 0.05 false discovery rate.

The PCR contained 60 Vbeta and 13 Jbeta primers. Clones were sequenced by immunoSEQ multiplex PCR, and TCRdb holds only the in-frame ones, with some missing. There are 85,000 to 100,000 clones in the sample; around 77% occur only once, and about 7.3% lies in the top ten. The specimen sequenced was PBMCs. The clonotype originates from a man aged 30 to 39 in good health and CMV-seronegative. This sequence joins TRBV4-2 and TRBJ1-5; 8 bases are a match to TRBD1. CDR3: CASSQSTGEGNQPQHF. CDR3 in DNA: TGTGCCAGCAGCCAATCGACAGGGGAAGGCAATCAGCCCCAGCATTTT.